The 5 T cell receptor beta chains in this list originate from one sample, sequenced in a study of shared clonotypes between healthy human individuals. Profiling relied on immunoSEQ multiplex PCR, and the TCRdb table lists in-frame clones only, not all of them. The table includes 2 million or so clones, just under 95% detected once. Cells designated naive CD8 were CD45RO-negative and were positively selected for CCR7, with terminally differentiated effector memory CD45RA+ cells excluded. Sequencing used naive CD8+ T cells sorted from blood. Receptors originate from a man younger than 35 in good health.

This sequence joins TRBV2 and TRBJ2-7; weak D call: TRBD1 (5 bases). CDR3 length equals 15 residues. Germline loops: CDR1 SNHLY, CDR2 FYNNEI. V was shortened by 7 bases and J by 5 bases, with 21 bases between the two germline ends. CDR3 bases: TGTGCCAGCATGGAGAGACAGAGTCATGTCAACGAGCAGTACTTC. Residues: CASMERQSHVNEQYF. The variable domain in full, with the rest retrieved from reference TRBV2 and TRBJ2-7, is EPEVTQTPSHQVTQMGQEVILRCVPISNHLYFYWYRQILGQKVEFLVSFYNNEISEKSEIFDDQFSVERPDGSNFTLKIRSTKLEDSAMYFCASMERQSHVNEQYFGPGTRLTVT.

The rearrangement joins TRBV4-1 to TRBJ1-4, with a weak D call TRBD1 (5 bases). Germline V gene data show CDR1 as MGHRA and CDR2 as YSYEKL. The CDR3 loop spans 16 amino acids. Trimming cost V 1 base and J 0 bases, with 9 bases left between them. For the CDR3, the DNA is TGCGCCAGCAGCCAAGTGGGGGGGGCAACTAATGAAAAACTGTTTTTT. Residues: CASSQVGGATNEKLFF.

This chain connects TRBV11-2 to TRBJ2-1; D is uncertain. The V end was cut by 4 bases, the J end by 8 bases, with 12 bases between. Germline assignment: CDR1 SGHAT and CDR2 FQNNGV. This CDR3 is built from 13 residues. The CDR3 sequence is CASSSLLPDEQFF. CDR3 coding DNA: TGTGCCAGCAGCTCGCTACTACCCGATGAGCAGTTCTTC.

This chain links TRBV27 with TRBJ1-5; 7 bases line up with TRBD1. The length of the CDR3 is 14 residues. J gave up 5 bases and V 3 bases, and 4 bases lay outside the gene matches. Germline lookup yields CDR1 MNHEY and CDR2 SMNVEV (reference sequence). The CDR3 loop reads CASSFTGADQPQHF. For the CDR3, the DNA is TGTGCCAGCAGTTTTACAGGGGCAGATCAGCCCCAGCATTTT.

CDR3 loop: CAISDTSGTSGNRVTGELFF. CDR3 nucleotide sequence: TGTGCCATCAGTGATACCTCCGGGACTAGCGGGAACAGGGTAACCGGGGAGCTGTTTTTT. V is TRBV10-3 and J is TRBJ2-2; 13 nucleotides align to TRBD2. Trimming cost V 3 bases and J 5 bases; bases outside gene matches: 15. The CDR3 sequence is 20 residues long. CDR1 is ENHRY and CDR2 is SYGVKD in the germline V gene.